This T cell receptor (beta chain) was sequenced during a study of blood T cell repertoires in COVID-19. Germline values: CDR1 MNHEY, CDR2 SMNVEV (reference sequence). Trimming removed 6 bases from V and 4 bases from J, with 15 bases in between. The CDR3 is 14 amino acids. Original methodology: Estimation of nucleated cell counts was performed using reference gene primer amplification. The repertoire was sequenced with immunoSEQ multiplex PCR; TCRdb's copy has only in-frame clones and lacks some. The V and J calls and clone size are taken from that table; D and trimming were inferred from the DNA. The data hold approximately 150,000 clones, with 65% to 85% observed a single time.

This TCR derives from a woman aged 60 to 75 with acute or convalescent COVID-19. The gene calls are TRBV27 and TRBJ1-1; D might be TRBD1 (5 bases). Sequencing used peripheral blood. The CDR3 nucleotides are TGTGCCAGCAGAGTTCAGGGTAAAAGCACTGAAGCTTTCTTT. The encoded protein is CASRVQGKSTEAFF.